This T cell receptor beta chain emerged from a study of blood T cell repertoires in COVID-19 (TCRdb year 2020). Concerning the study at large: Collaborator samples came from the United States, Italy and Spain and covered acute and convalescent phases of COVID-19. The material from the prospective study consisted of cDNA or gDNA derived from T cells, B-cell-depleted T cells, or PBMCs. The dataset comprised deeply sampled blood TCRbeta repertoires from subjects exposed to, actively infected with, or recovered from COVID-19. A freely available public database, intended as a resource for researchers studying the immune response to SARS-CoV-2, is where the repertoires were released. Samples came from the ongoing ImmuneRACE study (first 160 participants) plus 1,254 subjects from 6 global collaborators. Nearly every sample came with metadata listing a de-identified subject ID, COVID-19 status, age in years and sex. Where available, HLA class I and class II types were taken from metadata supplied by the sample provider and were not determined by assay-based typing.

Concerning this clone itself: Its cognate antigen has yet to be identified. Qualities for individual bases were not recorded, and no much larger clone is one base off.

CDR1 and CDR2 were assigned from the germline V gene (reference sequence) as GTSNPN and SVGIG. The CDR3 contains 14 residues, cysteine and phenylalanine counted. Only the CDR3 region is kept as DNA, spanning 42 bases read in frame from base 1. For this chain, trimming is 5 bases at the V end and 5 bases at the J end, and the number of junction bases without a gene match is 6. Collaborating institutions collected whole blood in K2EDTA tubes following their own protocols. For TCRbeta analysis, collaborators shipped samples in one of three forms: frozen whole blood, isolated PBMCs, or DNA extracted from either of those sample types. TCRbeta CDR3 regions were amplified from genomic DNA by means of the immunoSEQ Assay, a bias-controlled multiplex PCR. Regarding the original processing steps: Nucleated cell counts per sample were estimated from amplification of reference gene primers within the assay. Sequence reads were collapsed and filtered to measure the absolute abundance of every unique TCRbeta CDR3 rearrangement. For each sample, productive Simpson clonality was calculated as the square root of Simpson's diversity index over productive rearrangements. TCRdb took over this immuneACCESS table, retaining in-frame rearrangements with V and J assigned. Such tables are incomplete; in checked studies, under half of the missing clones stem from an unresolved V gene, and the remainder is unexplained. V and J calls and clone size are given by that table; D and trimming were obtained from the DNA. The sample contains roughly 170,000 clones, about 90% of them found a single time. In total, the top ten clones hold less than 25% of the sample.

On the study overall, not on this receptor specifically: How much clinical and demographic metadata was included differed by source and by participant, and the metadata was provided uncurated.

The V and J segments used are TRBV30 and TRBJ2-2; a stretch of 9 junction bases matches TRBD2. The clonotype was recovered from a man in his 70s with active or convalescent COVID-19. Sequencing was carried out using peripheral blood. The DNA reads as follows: TGTGCCTGGCGTAGGGGACTAGCAACCGGGGAGCTGTTTTTT. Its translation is CAWRRGLATGELFF.